The source of this T cell receptor (beta chain) is a study of blood T cell repertoires in COVID-19. Study-wide context: T cells, B-cell-depleted T cells, or PBMCs provided the cDNA or gDNA that served as material.

Germline assignment: CDR1 SGHKS and CDR2 YYEKEE (reference sequence). The CDR3 totals 15 residues. V dropped 4 bases and J dropped 0; count of bases not matched to a gene: 4. This clone is a singleton in its sample. The authors' processing: Reference gene primer amplification gave estimated nucleated cell counts. Assay used: immunoSEQ multiplex PCR; TCRdb lists only in-frame clones, some missing. Clone size and the V and J calls come from that table; the DNA yielded D and trimming. The table lists 90,000 to 150,000 clones, roughly 90% of them singletons. V gene TRBV5-5 combines with J gene TRBJ2-1; 7 bases agree with TRBD1. Sequencing was carried out using peripheral blood. This receptor was identified in a man aged 70-80 years who had recovered from COVID-19. The CDR3: CASSVTGSSYNEQFF. In DNA, the CDR3 is TGTGCCAGCAGCGTGACAGGGAGCTCCTACAATGAGCAGTTCTTC.